The TCR beta chain described here comes from a study of T cell changes during pregnancy in multiple sclerosis. Measured with immunoSEQ multiplex PCR; TCRdb has only the in-frame clones, and not every one. The profile covers some 80,000 clones, with about 89% appearing a single time and approximately 2.5% taken by the ten largest. With 1 base removed from V and 2 bases from J, the gap between germline ends came to 12 bases. This CDR3 contains 16 residues. From germline, CDR1 is SGHAT and CDR2 FQNNGV. Only one count was recorded for this clone. The source material was peripheral blood, sampled in the first trimester of pregnancy. V usage is TRBV11-2 and J usage is TRBJ2-1, with D possibly TRBD1 on 6 matching bases. The sequence derives from a female donor with multiple sclerosis, enrolled in a pregnancy study. CDR3 loop: CASSLGRGGAYNEQFF. The CDR3 DNA reads as TGTGCCAGCAGCTTAGGCCGAGGGGGAGCCTACAATGAGCAGTTCTTC.